One sample yielded the 9 T cell receptor beta chains listed below, sequenced in a study of human T cells and chemical hapten exposure. TCRdb re-called the RACE reads with MiXCR, one entry per CDR3 protein. Of more than 100,000 distinct CDR3 sequences listed, approximately 11% are singletons. The time point is: patch test 3, about 24 weeks after DPC sensitization. Regarding treatment: therapeutic diphenylcyclopropenone sensitization with weekly scalp DPC. Sample: whole blood, taken in connection with sensitization to the hapten diphenylcyclopropenone (DPC). These receptor sequences come from a woman in her fifties or sixties with alopecia areata. Some clones in this sample may be carry-over from other donors' samples.

This clonotype has just a few counts. V gene TRBV5-1 combines with J gene TRBJ1-3; 9 bases fit TRBD1. V dropped 4 bases and J dropped 8; count of bases not matched to a gene: 10. The CDR3 spans 15 residues. CDR1 SGHRS and CDR2 YFSETQ come from the germline V gene. The CDR3 loop is CASSPWDREADTIYF. CDR3 nucleotide sequence: TGCGCCAGCAGCCCGTGGGACAGGGAGGCGGACACCATATATTTT.

This clonotype has at least ten counts. This chain joins TRBV6-5 and TRBJ2-7; D is ambiguous. The CDR3 totals 14 residues. Between the trimmed V and J ends, which lost 5 bases and 0 bases, there was a span of 11 bases. The germline V gene has CDR1 MNHEY and CDR2 SVGAGI. The CDR3 region is CASSKTLSSYEQYF. The CDR3 region has the DNA TGTGCCAGCAGTAAGACTCTGAGCTCCTACGAGCAGTACTTC.

The chain uses TRBV4-2 and TRBJ1-4; D remains unclear. V shed 3 bases and J shed 7 bases, with 9 bases lying between them. Germline values: CDR1 LGHNA, CDR2 YNFKEQ. The CDR3 is 13 residues long. CDR3 in amino acids: CASSQDPREKLFF. CDR3 in DNA: TGTGCCAGCAGCCAGGATCCCCGTGAAAAACTGTTTTTT.

The rearrangement uses TRBV10-1 and TRBJ1-1; TRBD1 is a possible D gene (6 bases). Germline V gene sequence: CDR1 WNHNN, CDR2 SYGVQD (reference sequence). Trimming pared 4 bases from V and 1 base from J, leaving 10 bases between. This CDR3 is built from 14 residues. CDR3 nucleotide sequence: TGCGCCAGCAGTGGGGACACGTCGAACACTGAAGCTTTCTTT. Its protein product is CASSGDTSNTEAFF.

The chain links TRBV20-1 to TRBJ1-4, with no clear D. CDR3 size: 16 residues. Deletions cut 3 bases from V and 2 bases from J, with 16 bases between. Germline CDR1 DFQATT, CDR2 SNEGSKA (reference sequence). CDR3 protein: CSARAGRAATNEKLFF. The CDR3 nucleotides read TGCAGTGCTAGGGCGGGTCGGGCGGCGACTAATGAAAAACTGTTTTTT.

This chain uses TRBV2 with TRBJ2-7; 9 bases are a match to TRBD1. Trimming removed 6 bases from V and 2 bases from J; junction bases left unmatched: 11. Germline loops: CDR1 SNHLY, CDR2 FYNNEI. The CDR3 covers 16 residues. CDR3 nucleotide sequence: TGTGCCAGCAGGGGGGACAGGGCACCCAGGGCCTACGAGCAGTACTTC. Translating it yields CASRGDRAPRAYEQYF.

The CDR3 nucleotides are TGTGCCAGTACCCCGGGACTAGCGGGAGGCAATGAGCAGTTCTTC. Translating it yields CASTPGLAGGNEQFF. This rearrangement joins TRBV19 to TRBJ2-1, with 15 bases lining up with TRBD2. Losses at the gene ends were 7 bases for V and 6 bases for J; bases not matched to a gene: 4. The length of the CDR3 is 15 residues. CDR1 and CDR2 from the germline V gene are LNHDA and SQIVND (reference sequence).

This clonotype was recorded a few times. The rearrangement links TRBV4-3 to TRBJ2-3, with TRBD1 matching 8 bases. The CDR3 runs 16 residues. Germline lookup yields CDR1 LGHNA and CDR2 YSLEER. Trimming cost V 0 bases and J 4 bases; bases outside gene matches: 6. CDR3 protein: CASSQDYGRGPDTQYF. CDR3 nucleotide sequence: TGCGCCAGCAGCCAAGATTATGGCAGGGGGCCAGATACGCAGTATTTT.

This clonotype was seen more than once but under ten times. V gene TRBV20-1 combines with J gene TRBJ1-5; D may be TRBD1 (6 bases). Trimming took off 4 bases at V and 0 bases at J, with 13 bases between the two ends. The CDR3 is made up of 15 amino acids. From germline, CDR1 is DFQATT and CDR2 SNEGSKA (reference sequence). The CDR3 region has the DNA TGCAGTGCTAAACAGGGTTCGTATAGCAATCAGCCCCAGCATTTT. Its protein product is CSAKQGSYSNQPQHF.